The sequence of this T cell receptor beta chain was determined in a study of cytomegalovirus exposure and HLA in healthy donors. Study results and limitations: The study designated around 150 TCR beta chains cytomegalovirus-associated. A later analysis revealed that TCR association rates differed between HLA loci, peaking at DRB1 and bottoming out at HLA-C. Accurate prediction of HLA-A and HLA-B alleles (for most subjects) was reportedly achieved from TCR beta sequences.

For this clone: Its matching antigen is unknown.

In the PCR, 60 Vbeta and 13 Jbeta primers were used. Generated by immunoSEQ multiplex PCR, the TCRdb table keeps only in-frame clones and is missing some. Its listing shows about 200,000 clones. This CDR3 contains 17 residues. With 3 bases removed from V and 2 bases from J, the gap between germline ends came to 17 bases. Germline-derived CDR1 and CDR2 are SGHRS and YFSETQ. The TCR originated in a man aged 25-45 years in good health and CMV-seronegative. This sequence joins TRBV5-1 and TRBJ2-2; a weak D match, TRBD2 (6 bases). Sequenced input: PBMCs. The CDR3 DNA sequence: TGCGCCAGCAGCTCCGGACTACGTTCAGACAACACCGGGGAGCTGTTTTTT. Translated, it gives CASSSGLRSDNTGELFF.